Sequencing of this TCR beta chain was carried out in a study of OX40 agonist ivuxolimab in advanced cancers. The CDR3 sequence is 16 residues long. Germline V gene lookup returns CDR1 SGHRS and CDR2 YFSETQ. Trimming took 4 bases from V and 0 from J; bases not matched to a gene: 7. TCRdb keeps only in-frame clones here, not all; method: immunoSEQ multiplex PCR. The sample lists tens of thousands of clones, 90% to 95% occurring once. V gene TRBV5-1 combines with J gene TRBJ1-3; 7 positions agree with TRBD1. The source was CD4+ or CD8+ T cells sorted from blood, collected in a trial of the OX40 agonist ivuxolimab. This sequence originates from an adult with an advanced solid tumor such as melanoma, head and neck, liver or kidney cancer. In DNA, the CDR3 is TGCGCCAGCAGCCCGAAAACAGGGGCCTCTGGAAACACCATATATTTT. Its protein product is CASSPKTGASGNTIYF. Full variable domain (rest looked up from reference TRBV5-1 and TRBJ1-3): KAGVTQTPRYLIKTRGQQVTLSCSPISGHRSVSWYQQTPGQGLQFLFEYFSETQRNKGNFPGRFSGRQFSNSRSEMNVSTLELGDSALYLCASSPKTGASGNTIYFGEGSWLTVV.